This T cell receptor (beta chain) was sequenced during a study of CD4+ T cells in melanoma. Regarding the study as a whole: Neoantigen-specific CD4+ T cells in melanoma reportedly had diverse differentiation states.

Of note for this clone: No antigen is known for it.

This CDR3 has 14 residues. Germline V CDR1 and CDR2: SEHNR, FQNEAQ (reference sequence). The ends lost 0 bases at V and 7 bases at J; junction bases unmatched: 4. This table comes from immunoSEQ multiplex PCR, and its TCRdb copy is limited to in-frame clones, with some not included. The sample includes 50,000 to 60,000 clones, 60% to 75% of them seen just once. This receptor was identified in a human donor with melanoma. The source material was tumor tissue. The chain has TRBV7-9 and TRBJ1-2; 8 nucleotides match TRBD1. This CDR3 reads CASSLASGGGGYTF. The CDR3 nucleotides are TGTGCCAGCAGCTTAGCTTCAGGGGGCGGTGGCTACACCTTC.